The T cell receptor beta chain described here comes from a study of blood T cell repertoires in COVID-19. The CDR3 has 12 amino acids. V was cut by 3 bases and J by 4 bases, with 6 bases left in between. Per the germline V gene, CDR1 is MNHNS and CDR2 is SASEGT. The assay was immunoSEQ multiplex PCR, and TCRdb's table has in-frame clones only and misses some. The table lists roughly 260,000 clones, roughly 90% of them singletons, with 2.6% in the top ten. Participants were aged roughly 18 to 90 years, lived in under 30 US areas, and enrolled virtually. The chain uses TRBV6-1 and TRBJ1-2; perhaps TRBD1 as D (5 bases). The TCR originated in a woman aged 25-40 years with acute COVID-19. Sample: PBMCs or T cells enriched from blood (not recorded which). The CDR3 nucleotides read TGTGCCAGCAGTGACGACAGCTATGGCTACACCTTC. Its protein product is CASSDDSYGYTF.